This T cell receptor (beta chain) was sequenced for a study of blood T cell repertoires in COVID-19 (dated by TCRdb to about 2020). Turning to the overall study: The collaborator samples originated in the United States, Italy and Spain and spanned the acute and convalescent phases of COVID-19. The repertoires were released in a freely available public database intended as a resource for research on the immune response to SARS-CoV-2. Where available, HLA class I and class II types were taken from metadata supplied by the sample provider and were not determined by assay-based typing. Samples were obtained from the ongoing ImmuneRACE study (first 160 participants) and from 1,254 subjects provided by 6 global collaborators. The dataset comprised deeply sampled blood TCRbeta repertoires from subjects exposed to, actively infected with, or recovered from COVID-19. Nearly every sample came with metadata listing a de-identified subject ID, COVID-19 status, age in years and sex. The material from the prospective study consisted of cDNA or gDNA derived from T cells, B-cell-depleted T cells, or PBMCs. Study-wide findings and limitations: How much clinical and demographic metadata was included differed by source and by participant, and the metadata was provided uncurated.

Worth noting for this clone: No antigen is known for it. The record has no base qualities; no much larger clone is one base away.

The collaborating institutions used their own protocols to collect whole blood in K2EDTA tubes. Collaborator samples were shipped for TCRbeta analysis as frozen whole blood, isolated PBMCs, or DNA extracted from either sample type. The immunoSEQ Assay, a bias-controlled multiplex PCR, was used to amplify TCRbeta CDR3 regions from genomic DNA. As for the original processing: The number of nucleated cells in each sample was estimated from the amplification of reference gene primers within the assay. To quantify the absolute abundance of each unique TCRbeta CDR3 rearrangement, sequence reads were collapsed and filtered. For each sample, productive Simpson clonality was calculated by taking the square root of Simpson's diversity index across productive rearrangements. TCRdb carries this immuneACCESS record with in-frame sequences only. Its versions omit some clonotypes, under half of them owing to an unresolved V gene in the studies checked, with the rest unexplained. The D gene and trimming were derived from the DNA, and the V and J assignments and clone size from that table. This sample holds some 390,000 clones; more than 85% were observed only once. The ten largest clones capture about 3% of the sample.

The CDR3 starts with the cysteine, ends with the phenylalanine, and has 13 residues. This entry keeps only the CDR3 DNA: 39 bases, framed from base 1. The germline V gene sets CDR1 to SGHRS and CDR2 to YFSETQ. The V end gives up 3 bases and the J end 4 bases, leaving 2 bases in the junction not matched to a gene. The TCR was taken from a human donor in a cohort sampled during active COVID-19. The chain joins TRBV5-1 to TRBJ2-7, and TRBD2 aligns with 9 junction nucleotides. Sequencing was performed on peripheral blood. Here is the DNA: TGCGCCAGCAGCTCCCTAGCGGGGTACGAGCAGTACTTC. This is translated as CASSSLAGYEQYF.